Shown below are 11 T cell receptor beta chains from a single sample sequenced in a study of blood T cells in healthy people across ages. For the second PCR, which ran for about 6 to 11 cycles, a sample-barcoded 5' primer and a J-beta primer mix were used. One entry per CDR3 protein results from TCRdb running MiXCR on the 5' RACE reads. The table lists some 1.6 million distinct CDR3 sequences, approximately 32% of them singletons, with about 10% in the top ten. The sample comprised blood. Receptors originate from a woman aged 25 to 39 in good health.

This clonotype was found a few times. The J gene is TRBJ2-7, the V gene TRBV28; D gene unclear. Trimming took off 1 base at V and 5 bases at J, with 15 bases between the two ends. The CDR3 is 15 amino acids. Germline loops: CDR1 MDHEN, CDR2 SYDVKM. In nucleotides, the CDR3 is TGTGCCAGCAGTTTATTCGTAGGGCGAGCCGACGAGCAGTACTTC. Protein: CASSLFVGRADEQYF.

V usage is TRBV10-3 and J usage is TRBJ2-7, with 9 positions matching TRBD2. CDR1 and CDR2 (germline): ENHRY, SYGVKD. J lost 4 bases, V lost 0 bases, and 1 base had no gene match. The CDR3 runs 14 residues. CDR3 sequence reads: CAISESTSGYEQYF. CDR3 nucleotide sequence: TGTGCCATCAGTGAGTCGACTAGCGGTTACGAGCAGTACTTC.

In its sample, this clonotype was seen once. The chain recombines TRBV5-1 with TRBJ2-1; 7 bases line up with TRBD2. Germline V lookup: CDR1 SGHRS, CDR2 YFSETQ. After removal of 0 bases from V and 8 bases from J, the junction contained 11 bases not matched to a gene. This CDR3 has 16 residues. The CDR3 sequence is CASSLVWGRASDEQFF. The CDR3 bases are TGCGCCAGCAGCTTGGTATGGGGGAGGGCCTCGGATGAGCAGTTCTTC. Combining the CDR3 with reference TRBV5-1 and TRBJ2-1 gives the whole variable domain KAGVTQTPRYLIKTRGQQVTLSCSPISGHRSVSWYQQTPGQGLQFLFEYFSETQRNKGNFPGRFSGRQFSNSRSEMNVSTLELGDSALYLCASSLVWGRASDEQFFGPGTRLTVL.

This rearrangement joins TRBV30 to TRBJ2-2; D not resolved. Trimming left V 3 bases short and J 6 bases short, with 5 bases between. CDR3 length equals 11 residues. Germline CDR1 and CDR2: GTSNPN and SVGIG (reference sequence). The chain's CDR3 is CAWSHAGELFF. Here the CDR3 DNA reads TGTGCCTGGAGCCATGCCGGGGAGCTGTTTTTT.

The V and J genes are TRBV1 and TRBJ2-1; TRBD1 was called by the table and not checked on the DNA. TRBV1 is classified as a pseudogene. CDR3 length: 12 amino acids. CDR3: CTSSQDSAEQFF. In nucleotides, the CDR3 is TGCACCAGCAGCCAAGATAGCGCCGAGCAGTTCTTC.

This chain uses TRBV5-4 with TRBJ2-6, with TRBD2 as a possible D gene (5 bases). Deletions cut 4 bases from V and 0 bases from J, with 17 bases between. Per the germline V gene, CDR1 is SGHNT and CDR2 is YYREEE (reference sequence). This CDR3 region has 18 residues. The CDR3 region is CASSVRAPLASGANVLTF. CDR3 DNA sequence: TGTGCCAGCAGCGTCCGGGCTCCGCTAGCCTCTGGGGCCAACGTCCTGACTTTC.

CDR3 sequence reads: CSARGLDSSRNEQYF. In DNA form, the CDR3 reads TGCAGTGCTAGGGGCTTGGACAGTTCACGCAACGAGCAGTACTTC. V and J are TRBV20-1 and TRBJ2-7, with TRBD1 as a possible D gene (6 bases). The CDR3 is 15 residues long. The germline CDR1 and CDR2 sequences are DFQATT and SNEGSKA (reference sequence). V lost 3 bases and J 5 bases, leaving 20 bases between the germline ends.

The chain carries TRBV4-1 and TRBJ2-1; D is unresolved. CDR3 length: 19 residues. The germline V gene has CDR1 MGHRA and CDR2 YSYEKL. V was trimmed by 0 bases and J by 0 bases, leaving 18 bases between them. Written as DNA, the CDR3 is TGCGCCAGCAGCCAAGATAATTTAGTTTCAAGGGACTCCTACAATGAGCAGTTCTTC. This codes for CASSQDNLVSRDSYNEQFF.

The genes are TRBV27 and TRBJ2-3, with a tentative D call TRBD1 (6 bases). V was trimmed by 7 bases and J by 4 bases, leaving 18 bases between them. The CDR3 runs to 15 residues. The germline CDR1 and CDR2 sequences are MNHEY and SMNVEV (reference sequence). The CDR3 reads CASTLGDKGADTQYF. CDR3 bases: TGTGCCAGCACCCTGGGGGACAAGGGCGCAGATACGCAGTATTTT.

This clonotype was seen a handful of times. This chain connects TRBV3-1 to TRBJ2-7; D may be TRBD2 (6 bases). The V and J ends lost 5 bases and 0 bases respectively, with 14 bases between them. This CDR3 spans 15 amino acids. Germline CDR1 LGHDT, CDR2 YNNKEL (reference sequence). CDR3 DNA sequence: TGTGCCAGCAGCGGAGGCAGGGACTTCTCCTACGAGCAGTACTTC. Translating it yields CASSGGRDFSYEQYF.

V and J are TRBV7-9 and TRBJ2-5, with no clear D. V was shortened by 5 bases and J by 9 bases, with 25 bases between the two germline ends. This CDR3 is 16 amino acids long. Germline CDR1 and CDR2: SEHNR and FQNEAQ (reference sequence). The CDR3 DNA reads TGTGCCAGCAGCACTACGACCCTTCCCAATCTGGAGCCCCAGTACTTC. Protein product: CASSTTTLPNLEPQYF.